The present TCR beta chain was sequenced within a study of T cell repertoires and Cas9 in healthy adults (dated by TCRdb to between 2017 and 2018). About the investigation overall: Multi-effector potency, cytotoxicity and lineage determination within the CD4 and CD8 compartments were characterized for SpCas9-reactive T cells. Preexisting T cell immunity against the Streptococcus pyogenes Cas9 nuclease (SpCas9) used in CRISPR gene editing was examined in the study.

Library construction relied on the immunoSEQ multiplex PCR assay. TCRdb mirrors the immuneACCESS table, restricted to in-frame sequences. Some clones are absent from its copies; in checked studies, under half trace to an unresolved V gene, and the reason for the others is unknown. The sample records about 24,000 clones, 90% of which are singletons. The ten largest clones capture approximately 0.7% of the sample. About this clone: Its antigen is unknown. The record has no base qualities; no much larger clone is one base away.

Looking up the germline V gene yields CDR1 SGHNT and CDR2 YENEEA. The cysteine opens and the phenylalanine closes a CDR3 of 13 amino acids. The kept DNA is CDR3 alone, 39 bases in frame from the first base. The junction carries 8 bases between V and J, which are trimmed by 3 bases and 3 bases respectively. Study-wide conclusions, independent of this receptor: In vitro, SpCas9-reactive regulatory T cells were reported to reduce the proliferation and function of SpCas9-reactive effector T cells.

Healthy humans served as the donors. The source of this sequence is a human donor in good health. This sequence uses TRBV11-3 and TRBJ1-1; a tentative D call is TRBD1 (6 bases match). Sequenced material: CD4+ effector T cells (CD127+, CD25-, CD137-, CD154-) from PBMCs; culture status not recorded. DNA sequence: TGTGCCAGCAGCTTCGAGGGGGACACTGAAGCTTTCTTT. This sequence encodes CASSFEGDTEAFF.